The T cell receptor (beta chain) described here comes from a study of OX40 agonist ivuxolimab in advanced cancers. A note on the overall study: Ivuxolimab was an agonistic, fully human IgG2 monoclonal antibody directed against OX40 (CD134), a costimulatory receptor. Intravenous ivuxolimab was administered to patients every 2 weeks at six dose levels: 0.01, 0.1, 0.3, 1.5, 3 and 10 mg/kg. Of the approximately 50 dose-escalation patients, hepatocellular carcinoma was present in approximately 20, melanoma in approximately 15, renal cell carcinoma in 9 and head and neck cancer in 9. In the dose-escalation cohort, 75% to 85% of patients were male, and the mean age was 60 years with a range of roughly 20 to 79. Patients were allowed to have had prior anti-PD-1, anti-PD-L1 or anti-CTLA-4 therapy, and less than 45% of the dose-escalation patients had previously received checkpoint inhibitors. Partial responses occurred in three dose-escalation patients, of whom one had hepatocellular carcinoma and two had cutaneous melanoma. Peripheral TCRbeta sequencing was intended to test whether TCR sequence diversity was altered and clonal T-cell expansion was caused by ivuxolimab. The monotherapy dose-escalation portion (N of about 47 patients) of the phase I ivuxolimab trial is reported in the paper.

Worth noting for this clone: It has no known antigen specificity. Base qualities were left out, and no much larger clone turns up one base away.

The trial excluded patients who had a history of autoimmune disease or were on systemic immunosuppression. Peripheral blood for TCR sequencing was collected from all dose cohorts at baseline, on cycle 4 day 1, and on cycle 7 day 1. The samples were taken from a phase I, first-in-human, multicenter, open-label dose-escalation trial of ivuxolimab. The trial enrolled adults with locally advanced or metastatic head and neck squamous cell, hepatocellular, melanoma or renal cell carcinoma. Before TCR sequencing, CD4+ T cells and CD8+ T cells were sorted from peripheral blood as separate populations. What the research found in general, with its limitations: In the 0.1-3.0 mg/kg groups, partial responders had among the lowest normalized peripheral clonal expansion, particularly in CD8+ T cells. Low levels of normalized T-cell clonal expansion were also seen in some patients who did not respond. On average, CD8+ T cells showed more expanded clones than CD4+ T cells after ivuxolimab. Which antigens the clonally expanded peripheral T cells were specific for was not determined. At doses from 0.1 to 3.0 mg/kg, clonal expansion was seen in both CD4+ and CD8+ blood T cells between baseline and week 6.

In the germline V gene, CDR1 corresponds to SGHTA and CDR2 to FQGNSA. V is trimmed back by 5 bases and J by 2 bases, and the junction contains 8 bases that no gene match accounts for. Inclusive of the bounding cysteine and phenylalanine, the CDR3 is 15 residues long. Of all the DNA, just the CDR3 is kept, 45 bases in frame from base 1. To sequence the TCRbeta CDR3 region, genomic DNA was isolated from the sorted cells. TCRbeta CDR3 regions were sequenced using the immunoSEQ Assay. TCRdb obtained this table from immuneACCESS and retained in-frame rearrangements with V and J assigned. These tables miss some clones; where compared with another copy, unresolved V genes account for less than half of the shortfall, and the remainder is unexplained. This sample has approximately 80,000 clones in its table, and roughly 85% of those were observed once. The leading ten clones occupy 0.61% of the sample.

This material consisted of CD4+ or CD8+ T cells sorted from blood, taken in a trial of the OX40 agonist ivuxolimab. Recombination joined TRBV7-2 with TRBJ1-2; 7 central bases correspond to TRBD1. The sequence derives from an adult with an advanced solid tumor such as melanoma, head and neck, liver or kidney cancer. The sequenced DNA: TGTGCCAGCAGCCCTGGGACAGTGTCCAACTATGGCTACACCTTC. This yields the protein CASSPGTVSNYGYTF.